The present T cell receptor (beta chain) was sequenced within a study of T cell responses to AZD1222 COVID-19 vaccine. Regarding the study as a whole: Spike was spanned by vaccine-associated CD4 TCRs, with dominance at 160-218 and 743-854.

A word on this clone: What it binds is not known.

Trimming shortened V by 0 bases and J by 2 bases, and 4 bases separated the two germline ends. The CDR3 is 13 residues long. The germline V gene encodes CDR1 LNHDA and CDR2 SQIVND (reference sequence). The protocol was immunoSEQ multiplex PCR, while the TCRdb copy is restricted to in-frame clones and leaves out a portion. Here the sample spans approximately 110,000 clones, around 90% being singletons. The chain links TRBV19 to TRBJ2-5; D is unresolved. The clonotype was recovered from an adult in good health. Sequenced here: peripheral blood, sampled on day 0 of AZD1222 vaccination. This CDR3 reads CASSIEAQETQYF. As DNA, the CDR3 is TGTGCCAGTAGTATAGAGGCTCAAGAGACCCAGTACTTC.